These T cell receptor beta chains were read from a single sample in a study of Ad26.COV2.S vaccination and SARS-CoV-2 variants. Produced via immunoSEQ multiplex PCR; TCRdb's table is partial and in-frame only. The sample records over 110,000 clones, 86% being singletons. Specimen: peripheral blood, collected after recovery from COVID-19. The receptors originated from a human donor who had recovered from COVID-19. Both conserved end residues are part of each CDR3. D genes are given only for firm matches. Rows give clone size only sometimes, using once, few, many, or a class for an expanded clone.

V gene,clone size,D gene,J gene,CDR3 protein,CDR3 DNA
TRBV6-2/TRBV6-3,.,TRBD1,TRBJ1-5,CASSLGTGGPNQPQHF,TGTGCCAGCAGTTTGGGGACAGGGGGACCCAATCAGCCCCAGCATTTT
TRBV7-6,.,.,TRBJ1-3,CASSLAGWGKSGNTIYF,TGTGCCAGCAGCTTAGCGGGGTGGGGAAAGTCTGGAAACACCATATATTTT
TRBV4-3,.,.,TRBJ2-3,CASSQDRAPAGSQYF,TGCGCCAGCAGCCAAGACCGGGCCCCCGCGGGGTCGCAGTATTTT
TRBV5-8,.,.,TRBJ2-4,CASSSGLGKNIQYF,TGTGCCAGCAGCAGCGGGTTGGGCAAAAACATTCAGTACTTC
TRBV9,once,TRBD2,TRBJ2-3,CASSGGTSGASRTDTQYF,TGTGCCAGCAGCGGCGGGACTAGCGGGGCCTCTCGCACAGATACGCAGTATTTT
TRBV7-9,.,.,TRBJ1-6,CASSLWGWGADNSPLHF,TGTGCCAGCAGCTTATGGGGGTGGGGAGCCGATAATTCACCCCTCCACTTT
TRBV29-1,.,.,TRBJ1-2,CSVEGGSYGYTF,TGCAGCGTTGAAGGGGGCTCCTATGGCTACACCTTC
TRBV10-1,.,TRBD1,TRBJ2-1,CATYSGGFF,TGCGCCACCTACTCAGGGGGTTTCTTC
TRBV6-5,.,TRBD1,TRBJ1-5,CASSVDRWGSQPQHF,TGTGCCAGCAGCGTGGACAGGTGGGGAAGTCAGCCCCAGCATTTT
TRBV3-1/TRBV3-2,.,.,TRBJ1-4,CASSPKTEEKLFF,TGTGCCAGCAGTCCCAAGACAGAAGAAAAACTGTTTTTT
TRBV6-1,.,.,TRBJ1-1,CASSEWGGTEAFF,TGTGCCAGCAGTGAATGGGGAGGGACTGAAGCTTTCTTT
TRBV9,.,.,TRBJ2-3,CASTQGNQGTDTQYF,TGTGCCAGCACCCAGGGGAATCAGGGCACAGATACGCAGTATTTT
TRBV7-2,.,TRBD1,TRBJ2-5,CASTTGGVREETQYF,TGTGCCAGTACCACAGGGGGAGTCCGAGAAGAGACCCAGTACTTC
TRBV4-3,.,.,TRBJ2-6,CASSQAFGGANVLTF,TGCGCCAGCAGCCAAGCGTTTGGTGGGGCCAACGTCCTGACTTTC
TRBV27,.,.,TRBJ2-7,CASSLRTPDKGPDEQYF,TGTGCCAGCAGTTTAAGGACCCCGGACAAGGGCCCGGACGAGCAGTACTTC
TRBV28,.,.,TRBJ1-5,CASRTSNQPQHF,TGTGCCAGCCGGACGAGCAATCAGCCCCAGCATTTT
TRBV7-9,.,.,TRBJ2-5,CASSWMSTGKETQYF,TGTGCCAGCAGCTGGATGAGTACAGGGAAAGAGACCCAGTACTTC
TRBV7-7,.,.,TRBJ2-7,CASSSELDSEQYF,TGTGCTAGCAGCTCCGAACTTGATAGTGAGCAGTACTTC
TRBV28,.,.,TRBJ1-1,CASSNTEAFF,TGTGCCAGCAGTAACACTGAAGCTTTCTTT
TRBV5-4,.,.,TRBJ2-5,CASSIHGARETQYF,TGTGCCAGCAGCATCCACGGGGCCCGGGAGACCCAGTACTTC
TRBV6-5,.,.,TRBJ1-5,CASSYSKQRLQPQHF,TGTGCCAGCAGTTACTCGAAACAGAGACTTCAGCCCCAGCATTTT
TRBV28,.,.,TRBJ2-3,CASSFEGLGGDWPDTQYF,TGTGCCAGCAGTTTTGAAGGGCTGGGCGGGGACTGGCCAGATACGCAGTATTTT
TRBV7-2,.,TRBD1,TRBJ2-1,CASSTRTGGSDEQFF,TGTGCCAGCAGCACCCGGACAGGGGGTTCCGATGAGCAGTTCTTC